Below are 4 T cell receptor beta chains sequenced from a single sample in a study of T cells in Graves' hyperthyroidism and ophthalmopathy. RNA transcripts yielded amplified TCR beta CDR3 regions. HTBI primers were the set used in a first-round RT-PCR of the TCR CDR3. In TCRdb, the multiplex PCR reads were re-called with MiXCR into one record per CDR3 protein. The sample lists around 290,000 distinct CDR3 sequences, about 15% occurring once. Sequencing was done on a sample of blood. Receptors were obtained from a woman aged 60-70 years with Graves' ophthalmopathy.

This clonotype was recorded at least ten times. This rearrangement joins TRBV9 to TRBJ1-1, with D uncertain. Germline assignment: CDR1 SGDLS and CDR2 YYNGEE. V was cut by 1 base and J by 3 bases, with 13 bases left in between. The length of the CDR3 is 15 residues. CDR3 sequence reads: CASSVSSVEYTEAFF. CDR3 nucleotide sequence: TGTGCCAGCAGCGTATCGTCGGTGGAGTACACTGAAGCTTTCTTT.

The chain recombines TRBV9 with TRBJ1-2; 9 bases match TRBD1. Unmatched junction bases numbered 10, after V lost 3 bases and J lost 7 bases. This CDR3 has 15 amino acids. Germline CDR1 and CDR2: SGDLS and YYNGEE. The CDR3 sequence: CASSASGTGFGGYTF. The CDR3 DNA sequence: TGTGCCAGCAGCGCGTCCGGGACAGGGTTTGGTGGCTACACCTTC.

The chain employs TRBV24-1 and TRBJ2-1; TRBD2 matches at 10 bases. The trim removed 4 bases at V and 6 bases at J, leaving 8 bases unmatched. Germline V gives CDR1 KGHDR, CDR2 SFDVKD. The CDR3 consists of 16 residues. CDR3 in DNA: TGTGCCACCAGTGACCCTAGCGGGAGAGACGGCAATGAGCAGTTCTTC. Protein sequence: CATSDPSGRDGNEQFF.

This clonotype was recorded many times. The V gene is TRBV7-2, the J gene TRBJ2-7, with 14 bases matching TRBD2. Losses at the gene ends were 5 bases for V and 6 bases for J; bases not matched to a gene: 3. CDR3 length: 14 residues. Germline values: CDR1 SGHTA, CDR2 FQGNSA. Here the CDR3 DNA reads TGTGCCAGCAGCCCGGGGACTAGCGGGAGCGAGCAGTACTTC. This sequence encodes CASSPGTSGSEQYF.